Included here is one T cell receptor (beta chain) sequence, with context. Its antigen is currently unknown. The V end lost 4 bases, the J end lost 5 bases, and 18 bases lay between the germline ends. The germline V gene has CDR1 SGHDT and CDR2 YYEEEE. The CDR3 is made up of 15 amino acids. Donors had no recently reported acute infections or vaccinations and were HIV-negative. The sample originates from a study of shared clonotypes between healthy human individuals. Clones were read by immunoSEQ multiplex PCR, and TCRdb kept only the in-frame ones, dropping some. The sample records a few million clones, approximately 92% being singletons. Study-wide results and limits: Some clonotypes were shared by all four sorted-subset donors, while others were not shared. The non-shared ones had lower generation probabilities than the shared ones. Several donors had around 5% of their naive CD4 clonotypes in common. Blood was the sole source, and tissue repertoires probably differ.

The V and J genes are TRBV5-6 and TRBJ1-1; D is perhaps TRBD1 (5 bases). The source material was naive CD4+ T cells sorted from blood. Subset denoted: CD45RA+ positively selected. This clonotype was sampled from a man younger than 35 in good health. This CDR3 is CASSVQARDRTEAFF. CDR3 in DNA: TGTGCCAGCAGCGTTCAGGCCAGGGATCGAACTGAAGCTTTCTTT.